One T cell receptor (beta chain) is described in this entry. The antigen it recognizes is unknown. Taken from the germline V gene, the CDR1 and CDR2 loops are SGHVS and FQNEAQ. Spanning cysteine to phenylalanine, the CDR3 consists of 18 amino acids. DNA is not recorded here. HCMV serostatus was determined by detecting HCMV-specific IgG in serum with a commercial ELISA kit. Peripheral blood mononuclear cells were isolated from blood by Ficoll density gradient centrifugation. The run used an Illumina HiSeq 2000. 5'RACE template switching, by which a universal primer site and unique molecular identifiers were added, was used to make TCR beta cDNA libraries. cDNA synthesis was primed from the TCR beta constant segment and was followed by two successive PCR amplification steps. The paper's data handling went like this. MIGEC was used to demultiplex reads and group reads by UMI, and MiTCR was used to assemble and quantify clonotypes. To remove erroneous sequences, TCR cDNA sequences were retained only when supported by two or more reads. Downstream repertoire analysis used the tcR package, and clonotypes were matched across fractions by CDR3 nucleotide sequence plus V segment. VDJmatch was used to annotate antigen specificity against VDJdb, with one amino acid substitution allowed in CDR3. The reads were reprocessed in TCRdb, with one entry per CDR3 protein sequence and no accompanying DNA. The V and J calls shown here were made by TCRdb, not taken from the authors' results. The sample table holds fewer than 16,000 distinct CDR3 sequences. The ten largest account for over 50% of the sample.

The data were taken from a study of T cells expressing NK-cell markers (dated by TCRdb to the early 2020s). In terms of the full investigation: Three sorted T-cell subsets (CD3+CD56+NKG2C+, CD3+CD56+NKG2C- and CD3+CD56-NKG2C+) from seven to nine donors had their TCR beta-chain repertoires profiled. Of the eight sequenced donors, seven were found to be HCMV-seropositive and one was found to be HCMV-seronegative. The eight sequenced donors were randomly selected healthy volunteers, three men and five women. The libraries were sequenced on Illumina HiSeq 2000/2500, MiSeq or NextSeq, producing 2 x 150 bp reads. Results and caveats for the whole study, not just this receptor: For six donors, the dominant CD3+CD56+NKG2C+ clonotypes were among the top 10 CD8+ clonotypes and accounted for 1.0-7.0% of CD8+ T cells. It remained unclear whether the expanded NKG2C-expressing T cell clones were specific for HCMV antigens. Those dominant clonotypes were again the most abundant among CD3+CD56-NKG2C+ cells in a handful of donors, at about 25-65%.

The TCR was taken from a man aged 18-75 years in good health. In this chain, TRBV7-8 is recombined with TRBJ2-1; TCRdb picks TRBD1, but there is no DNA to check that call. Sequences were obtained from blood T cells: a sorted CD56 or NKG2C T cell subset, CD4+ or CD8+ T cells, or bulk PBMC T cells (not recorded which). The CDR3 loop reads CASSLKRDKEWAYNEQFF. Beyond the CDR3, the reference TRBV7-8 and TRBJ2-1 genes provide the residues; the full variable domain reads: GAGVSQSPRYKVAKRGQDVALRCDPISGHVSLFWYQQALGQGPEFLTYFQNEAQLDKSGLPSDRFFAERPEGSVSTLKIQRTQQEDSAVYLCASSLKRDKEWAYNEQFFGPGTRLTVL.